The rows below give T cell receptor beta chains drawn from one sample of a study of persistence of HIV-infected CD4 T cells. Clones were read by immunoSEQ multiplex PCR, and TCRdb kept only the in-frame ones, dropping some. The sample has about 25,000 clones; 74% are singletons. Their target antigens are unknown. The sample consisted of CD4+ T cells sorted from PBMCs after approximately 19-hour stimulation, taken from a patient who received antiretroviral therapy. The source is an adult man with HIV who was CMV-seropositive. Both conserved end residues are part of each CDR3. A D gene is named only where the DNA matches it firmly. Expanded clones get a size class; other rows say once, few or many, or leave the size out.

j_call	d_call	v_call	clone_size	cdr3_aa	cdr3_nt
TRBJ2-7	TRBD1	TRBV5-1	NA	CASSLTGGAFYEQYF	TGCGCCAGCAGCCTAACAGGGGGCGCCTTCTACGAGCAGTACTTC
TRBJ1-1	NA	TRBV28	NA	CASSPGMGSTEAFF	TGTGCCAGCAGCCCGGGGATGGGGAGCACTGAAGCTTTCTTT
TRBJ2-3	NA	TRBV12-5	NA	CASGLGPGTSSDTQYF	TGTGCTAGTGGTTTGGGACCCGGGACCTCGTCCGATACGCAGTATTTT
TRBJ2-4	TRBD1	TRBV7-8	once	CASSPQGAGGNIQYF	TGTGCCAGCAGCCCCCAGGGGGCTGGGGGGAACATTCAGTACTTC
TRBJ2-7	NA	TRBV6-5	NA	CASTEGFEQYF	TGTGCCAGCACAGAGGGCTTCGAGCAGTACTTC
TRBJ1-6	NA	TRBV19	NA	CASSTDISSYNSPLHF	TGTGCCAGTAGTACGGACATAAGCTCCTATAATTCACCCCTCCACTTT
TRBJ2-2	NA	TRBV6-5	few	CASSKGLFTGELFF	TGTGCCAGCAGTAAGGGCCTTTTTACCGGGGAGCTGTTTTTT
TRBJ1-4	NA	TRBV10-3	once	CAISDGGRYEKLFF	TGTGCCATCAGTGATGGGGGGCGGTATGAAAAACTGTTTTTT
TRBJ1-6	NA	TRBV6-5	NA	CASSYVSSYNSPLHF	TGTGCCAGCAGTTACGTTAGCTCCTATAATTCACCCCTCCACTTT
TRBJ2-3	TRBD1	TRBV6-5	NA	CASSDRVLDTQYF	TGTGCCAGCAGCGACAGGGTCCTCGATACGCAGTATTTT
TRBJ2-6	NA	TRBV7-9	NA	CASENSGANVLTF	TGTGCCAGCGAGAACTCTGGGGCCAACGTCCTGACTTTC
TRBJ2-7	TRBD1	TRBV19	NA	CASSIDRPGQGSYEQYF	TGTGCCAGTAGTATCGACCGACCGGGACAGGGTTCTTACGAGCAGTACTTC
TRBJ2-7	TRBD1	TRBV6-1	few	CASSELTGSSYEQYF	TGTGCCAGCAGTGAACTGACAGGGAGCTCCTACGAGCAGTACTTC
TRBJ2-6	NA	TRBV7-3	once	CASSSTGTNSGANVLTF	TGTGCCAGCAGCTCGACCGGGACAAACTCTGGGGCCAACGTCCTGACTTTC
TRBJ2-3	TRBD1	TRBV7-6	NA	CASSFVGQGADTQYF	TGTGCCAGCAGCTTCGTCGGACAGGGGGCAGATACGCAGTATTTT
TRBJ2-2	TRBD2	TRBV19	once	CASSRTSSAGELFF	TGTGCCAGTAGCCGGACTAGTTCGGCCGGGGAGCTGTTTTTT
TRBJ2-3	NA	TRBV19	NA	CASRPTSPDTQYF	TGTGCCAGTAGGCCCACCAGCCCCGATACGCAGTATTTT
TRBJ1-5	NA	TRBV4-2	NA	CASSQEREGQPQHF	TGTGCCAGCAGCCAAGAGAGGGAGGGACAGCCCCAGCATTTT
TRBJ2-7	TRBD2	TRBV7-9	once	CASSPQRGKSSYEQYF	TGTGCCAGCAGCCCACAGCGGGGGAAAAGCTCCTACGAGCAGTACTTC
TRBJ2-1	TRBD2	TRBV7-2	NA	CASSSGGAMYNEQFF	TGTGCCAGCAGCTCCGGGGGGGCGATGTACAATGAGCAGTTCTTC
TRBJ1-4	NA	TRBV18	NA	CASSPDGTSNEKLFF	TGTGCCAGCTCCCCGGACGGGACCTCTAATGAAAAACTGTTTTTT
TRBJ1-5	NA	TRBV7-8	NA	CASSFQAYSNQPQHF	TGTGCCAGCAGCTTTCAAGCGTATAGCAATCAGCCCCAGCATTTT
TRBJ2-2	TRBD2	TRBV7-3	NA	CASSLRTSANTGELFF	TGTGCCAGCAGCTTACGGACTAGCGCGAACACCGGGGAGCTGTTTTTT
TRBJ1-1	TRBD1	TRBV11-3	NA	CASSRRQGMNTEAFF	TGTGCCAGCAGCAGACGACAGGGTATGAACACTGAAGCTTTCTTT
TRBJ1-4	TRBD1	TRBV5-4	NA	CASSFTGVGEKLFF	TGTGCCAGCAGCTTTACAGGGGTTGGTGAAAAACTGTTTTTT
TRBJ1-1	TRBD1	TRBV6-5	NA	CASSKTGGAVTEAFF	TGTGCCAGCAGTAAAACAGGGGGCGCAGTCACTGAAGCTTTCTTT
TRBJ2-7	NA	TRBV3-1/TRBV3-2	NA	CASSQGLRGGYEQYF	TGTGCCAGCAGCCAAGGGCTGAGGGGAGGATACGAGCAGTACTTC
TRBJ1-2	NA	TRBV5-6	NA	CASSFSLEFRDGYTF	TGTGCCAGCAGCTTTTCATTGGAATTCCGAGATGGCTACACCTTC
TRBJ1-5	NA	TRBV18	NA	CASSPPPLGLHQPQHF	TGTGCCAGCTCACCACCTCCATTAGGGTTGCATCAGCCCCAGCATTTT
TRBJ2-3	TRBD2	TRBV7-2	NA	CASSLVPSGGTDTQYF	TGTGCCAGCAGCTTAGTTCCTAGCGGGGGAACAGATACGCAGTATTTT
TRBJ2-7	TRBD1	TRBV9	few	CASSVGQGFYEQYF	TGTGCCAGCAGCGTTGGACAGGGTTTCTACGAGCAGTACTTC
TRBJ2-7	TRBD1	TRBV6-5	few	CASSSLTGANYEQYF	TGTGCCAGCAGTTCCCTGACAGGGGCCAACTACGAGCAGTACTTC
TRBJ2-7	TRBD2	TRBV6-1	NA	CASSEAGVGAVYEQYF	TGTGCCAGCAGTGAGGCGGGGGTTGGGGCCGTCTACGAGCAGTACTTC
TRBJ2-5	TRBD2	TRBV6-2/TRBV6-3	NA	CASSTQIAGGETQYF	TGTGCCAGCAGTACTCAGATAGCGGGGGGAGAGACCCAGTACTTC
TRBJ1-5	NA	TRBV6-6	NA	CASSPRPYTRGNQPQHF	TGTGCCAGCAGTCCGCGCCCCTATACTCGTGGCAATCAGCCCCAGCATTTT
TRBJ1-2	NA	TRBV25-1	NA	CASSARPANYGYTF	TGTGCCAGCAGTGCCCGCCCGGCTAACTATGGCTACACCTTC
TRBJ2-2	TRBD1	TRBV5-1	NA	CASSRTGVVDTGELFF	TGCGCCAGCAGCCGGACAGGGGTGGTGGACACCGGGGAGCTGTTTTTT
TRBJ2-7	NA	TRBV2	NA	CASSLAAYEQYF	TGTGCCAGCAGCCTAGCTGCCTACGAGCAGTACTTC
TRBJ2-1	NA	TRBV7-3	few	CASSFTVENEQFF	TGTGCCAGCAGCTTTACGGTAGAAAATGAGCAGTTCTTC
TRBJ2-3	NA	TRBV3-1/TRBV3-2	NA	CASSQGNGVTDTQYF	TGTGCCAGCAGCCAAGGCAACGGGGTCACAGATACGCAGTATTTT
TRBJ1-1	NA	TRBV7-8	NA	CASSLNAGVWGTEAFF	TGTGCCAGCAGCTTAAATGCGGGAGTATGGGGGACTGAAGCTTTCTTT
TRBJ2-1	NA	TRBV2	NA	CASSGIQTGWSNEQFF	TGTGCCAGCAGTGGAATTCAGACAGGTTGGAGCAATGAGCAGTTCTTC
TRBJ1-2	NA	TRBV21-1	NA	CASSKFPPRDPSYYGYTF	TGTGCCAGCAGCAAATTCCCCCCTCGGGACCCAAGTTACTATGGCTACACCTTC
TRBJ1-5	NA	TRBV28	NA	CASMVTVNQPQHF	TGTGCCAGCATGGTGACAGTTAATCAGCCCCAGCATTTT
TRBJ2-7	TRBD1	TRBV5-4	NA	CASSLPDRGLEQYF	TGTGCCAGCAGCTTGCCGGACAGGGGGCTCGAGCAGTACTTC
TRBJ1-1	NA	TRBV6-5	NA	CASSYRGVDTEAFF	TGTGCCAGCAGTTATAGGGGGGTAGACACTGAAGCTTTCTTT
TRBJ2-5	NA	TRBV3-1/TRBV3-2	few	CASSQGSRETQYF	TGTGCCAGCAGCCAGGGGAGTCGGGAGACCCAGTACTTC
TRBJ2-3	NA	TRBV28	NA	CASSSSTRTDTQYF	TGTGCCAGCAGTTCCAGCACCCGCACAGATACGCAGTATTTT
TRBJ1-3	NA	TRBV28	NA	CASSPRGSGNTIYF	TGTGCCAGCAGTCCCAGGGGTTCTGGAAACACCATATATTTT
TRBJ2-1	NA	TRBV6-1	NA	CASSELPDPYNEQFF	TGTGCCAGCAGTGAACTTCCGGATCCATACAATGAGCAGTTCTTC
TRBJ1-2	NA	TRBV6-1	NA	CASSEASTTGYGYTF	TGTGCCAGCAGTGAAGCGAGTACGACAGGCTATGGCTACACCTTC
TRBJ1-4	TRBD1	TRBV7-2	NA	CASSPAGTVPNEKLFF	TGTGCCAGCAGCCCTGCCGGGACAGTACCGAATGAAAAACTGTTTTTT
TRBJ2-7	TRBD2	TRBV7-2	NA	CASSLTGAWGGGSEQYF	TGTGCCAGCAGCTTAACTGGGGCCTGGGGCGGGGGGAGTGAGCAGTACTTC
TRBJ2-7	NA	TRBV4-1	NA	CASSYQPGHYEQYF	TGCGCCAGCAGCTACCAACCCGGCCACTACGAGCAGTACTTC
TRBJ2-2	NA	TRBV4-1	NA	CASSQGPGGGTGELFF	TGCGCCAGCAGCCAAGGTCCCGGAGGGGGTACCGGGGAGCTGTTTTTT
TRBJ1-6	NA	TRBV5-1	few	CASSFRGISYNSPLHF	TGCGCCAGCAGCTTCCGGGGGATCTCCTATAATTCACCCCTCCACTTT
TRBJ1-6	TRBD1	TRBV5-1	NA	CASSSWDSHSPLHF	TGCGCCAGCAGCTCCTGGGACAGTCATTCACCCCTCCACTTT
TRBJ1-6	NA	TRBV15	NA	CATSLNPENSPLHF	TGTGCCACCAGCTTAAACCCGGAGAATTCACCCCTCCACTTT
TRBJ2-4	TRBD2	TRBV28	few	CASSLGGDPIQYF	TGTGCCAGCAGTTTAGGGGGGGACCCCATTCAGTACTTC